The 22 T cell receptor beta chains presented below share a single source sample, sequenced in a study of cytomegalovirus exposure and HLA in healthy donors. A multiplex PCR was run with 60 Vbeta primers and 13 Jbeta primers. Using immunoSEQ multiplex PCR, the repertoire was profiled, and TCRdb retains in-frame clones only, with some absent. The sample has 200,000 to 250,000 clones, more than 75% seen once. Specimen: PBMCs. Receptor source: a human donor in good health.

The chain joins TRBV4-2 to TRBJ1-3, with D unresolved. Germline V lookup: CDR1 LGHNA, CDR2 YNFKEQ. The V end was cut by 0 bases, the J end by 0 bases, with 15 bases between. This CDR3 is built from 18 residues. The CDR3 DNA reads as TGTGCCAGCAGCCAAGAAAACGCAGGAGGCTTCTCTGGAAACACCATATATTTT. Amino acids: CASSQENAGGFSGNTIYF.

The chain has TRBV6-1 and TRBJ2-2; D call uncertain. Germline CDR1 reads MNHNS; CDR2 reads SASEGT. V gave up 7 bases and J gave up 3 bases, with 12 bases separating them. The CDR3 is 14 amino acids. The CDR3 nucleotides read TGTGCCAGCAATATTGACACCTACACCGGGGAGCTGTTTTTT. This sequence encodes CASNIDTYTGELFF.

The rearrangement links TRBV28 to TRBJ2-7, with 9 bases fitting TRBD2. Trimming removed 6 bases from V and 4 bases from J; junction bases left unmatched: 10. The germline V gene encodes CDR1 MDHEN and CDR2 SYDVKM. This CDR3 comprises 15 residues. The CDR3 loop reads CASSQIGREGYEQYF. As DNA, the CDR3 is TGTGCCAGCAGCCAGATCGGGCGGGAGGGGTACGAGCAGTACTTC.

CDR3 loop: CASSPNPSQSGQFF. The CDR3 DNA follows: TGTGCCAGCAGCCCCAACCCTAGCCAGAGCGGGCAGTTCTTC. The chain combines TRBV14 with TRBJ2-1, with TRBD2 as a possible D gene (5 bases). Germline lookup yields CDR1 SGHDN and CDR2 FVKESK. Between the trimmed V and J ends, which lost 4 bases and 12 bases, there was a span of 19 bases. The CDR3 runs 14 residues.

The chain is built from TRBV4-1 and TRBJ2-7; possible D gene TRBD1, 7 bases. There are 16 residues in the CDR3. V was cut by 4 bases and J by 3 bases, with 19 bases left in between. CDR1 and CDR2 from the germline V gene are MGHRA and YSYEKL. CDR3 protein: CASSPTGVQGDYEQYF. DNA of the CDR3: TGCGCCAGCAGCCCTACGGGGGTTCAGGGGGACTACGAGCAGTACTTC.

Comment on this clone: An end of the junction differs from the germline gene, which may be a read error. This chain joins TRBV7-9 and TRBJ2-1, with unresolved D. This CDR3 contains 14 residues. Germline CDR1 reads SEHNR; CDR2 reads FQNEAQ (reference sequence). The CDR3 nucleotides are TGTTCCAGCAGCTTGAACCAGTTCATGGATGAGCAGTTCTTC. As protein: CSSSLNQFMDEQFF.

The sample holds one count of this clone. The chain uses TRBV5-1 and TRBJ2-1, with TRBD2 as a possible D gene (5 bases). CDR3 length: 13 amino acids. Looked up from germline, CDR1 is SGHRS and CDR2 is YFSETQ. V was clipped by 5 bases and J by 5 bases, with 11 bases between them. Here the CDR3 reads CASSMDWDNEQFF. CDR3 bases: TGCGCCAGCAGTATGGACTGGGACAATGAGCAGTTCTTC.

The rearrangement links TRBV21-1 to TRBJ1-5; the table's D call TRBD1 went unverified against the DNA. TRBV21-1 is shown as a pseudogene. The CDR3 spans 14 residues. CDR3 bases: TGTGCCAGCATATCAGGGTTCAGCAATCAGCCCCAGCATTTT. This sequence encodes CASISGFSNQPQHF.

CDR3 nucleotides: TGCAGTGCTTCTCCAGGGGTAAGGGCCACCTTC. This translates into CSASPGVRATF. The chain uses TRBV20-1 and TRBJ1-2; perhaps TRBD1 as D (6 bases). CDR3 length: 11 amino acids. Trimming removed 5 bases at V and 13 bases at J, with 17 bases between. Per germline, CDR1 DFQATT and CDR2 SNEGSKA (reference sequence).

The CDR3, as DNA: TGTGCCAGCAGCCCGGAGGGCTCTGGAAACACCATATATTTT. This encodes CASSPEGSGNTIYF. The chain employs TRBV4-2 and TRBJ1-3; D call uncertain. The CDR3 runs to 14 residues. Germline V gives CDR1 LGHNA, CDR2 YNFKEQ. V was pared by 4 bases and J by 0 bases, with 7 bases between.

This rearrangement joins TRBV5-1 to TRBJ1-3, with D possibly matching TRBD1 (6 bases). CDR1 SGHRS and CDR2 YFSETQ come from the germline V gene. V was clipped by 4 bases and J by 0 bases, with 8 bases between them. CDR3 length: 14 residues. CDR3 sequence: CASSPGDSGNTIYF. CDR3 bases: TGCGCCAGCAGCCCAGGGGACTCTGGAAACACCATATATTTT.

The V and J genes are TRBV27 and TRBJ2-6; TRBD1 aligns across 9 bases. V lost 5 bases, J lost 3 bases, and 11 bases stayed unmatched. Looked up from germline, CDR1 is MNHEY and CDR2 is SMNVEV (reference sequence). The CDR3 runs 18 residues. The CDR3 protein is CASSPRDRERFGANVLTF. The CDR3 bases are TGTGCCAGCAGTCCTAGGGACAGGGAAAGGTTTGGGGCCAACGTCCTGACTTTC.

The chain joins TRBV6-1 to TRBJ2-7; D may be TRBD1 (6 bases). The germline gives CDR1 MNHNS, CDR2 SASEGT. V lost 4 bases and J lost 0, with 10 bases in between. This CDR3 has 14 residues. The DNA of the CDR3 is TGTGCCAGCAGTGGGTACAGGGACTCCTACGAGCAGTACTTC. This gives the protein CASSGYRDSYEQYF.

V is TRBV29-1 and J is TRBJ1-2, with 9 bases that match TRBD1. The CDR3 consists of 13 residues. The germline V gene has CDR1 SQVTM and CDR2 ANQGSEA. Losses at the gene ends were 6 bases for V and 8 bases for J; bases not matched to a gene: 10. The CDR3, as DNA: TGCAGCGTGCGGGGACAGGGTAGTGACGGCTACACCTTC. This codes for CSVRGQGSDGYTF.

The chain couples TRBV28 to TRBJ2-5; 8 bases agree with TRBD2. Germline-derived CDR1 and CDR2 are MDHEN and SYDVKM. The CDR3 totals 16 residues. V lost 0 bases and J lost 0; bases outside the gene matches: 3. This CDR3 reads CASSLWGTRDQETQYF. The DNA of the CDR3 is TGTGCCAGCAGTTTATGGGGGACTAGGGACCAAGAGACCCAGTACTTC.

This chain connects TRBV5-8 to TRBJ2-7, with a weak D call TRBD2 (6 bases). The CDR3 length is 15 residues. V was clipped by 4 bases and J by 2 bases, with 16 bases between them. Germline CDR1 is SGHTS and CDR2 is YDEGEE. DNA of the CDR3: TGTGCCAGCAGCCCCGGGGCGGGACGGACCTACGAGCAGTACTTC. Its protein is CASSPGAGRTYEQYF.

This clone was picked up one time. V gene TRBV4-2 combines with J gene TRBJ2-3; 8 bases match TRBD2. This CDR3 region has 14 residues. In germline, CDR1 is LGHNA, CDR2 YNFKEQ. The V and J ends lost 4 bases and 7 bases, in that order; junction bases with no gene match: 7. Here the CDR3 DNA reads TGTGCCAGCAGCCTAGGACTAGCATTAAATACGCAGTATTTT. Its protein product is CASSLGLALNTQYF.

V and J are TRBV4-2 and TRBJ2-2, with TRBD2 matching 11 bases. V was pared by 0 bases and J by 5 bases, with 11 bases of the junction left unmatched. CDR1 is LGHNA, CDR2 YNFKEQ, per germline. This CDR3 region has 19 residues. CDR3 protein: CASSQDVGLAGGGTGELFF. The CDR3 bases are TGTGCCAGCAGCCAAGATGTTGGGCTAGCGGGAGGAGGAACCGGGGAGCTGTTTTTT.

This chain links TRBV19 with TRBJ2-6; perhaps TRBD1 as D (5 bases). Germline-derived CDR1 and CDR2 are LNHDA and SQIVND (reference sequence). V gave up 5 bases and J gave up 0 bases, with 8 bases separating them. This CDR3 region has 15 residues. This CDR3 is CASSGASSGANVLTF. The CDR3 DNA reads TGTGCCAGTAGTGGGGCCAGCTCTGGGGCCAACGTCCTGACTTTC.

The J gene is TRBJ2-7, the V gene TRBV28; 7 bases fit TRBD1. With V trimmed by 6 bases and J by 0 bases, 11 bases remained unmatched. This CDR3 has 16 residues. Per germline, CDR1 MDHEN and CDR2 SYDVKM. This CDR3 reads CASSGSGGLASYEQYF. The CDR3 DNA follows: TGTGCCAGCAGCGGTTCAGGGGGTCTGGCCTCCTACGAGCAGTACTTC.

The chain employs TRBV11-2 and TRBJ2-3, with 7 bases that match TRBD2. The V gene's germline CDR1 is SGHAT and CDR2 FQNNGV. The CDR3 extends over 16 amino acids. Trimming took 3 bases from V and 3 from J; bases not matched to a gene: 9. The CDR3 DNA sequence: TGTGCCAGCAGCTTTAGACTAGCAGATGATACAGATACGCAGTATTTT. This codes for CASSFRLADDTDTQYF.

The CDR3 DNA sequence: TGTGCCAGCAGCTTGTGGGGGGGACAAGAGACCCAGTACTTC. This codes for CASSLWGGQETQYF. The chain is built from TRBV5-4 and TRBJ2-5, with 7 bases fitting TRBD2. Germline V gene lookup returns CDR1 SGHNT and CDR2 YYREEE (reference sequence). V lost 1 base to trimming and J lost 2 bases; unmatched junction nucleotides: 2. The CDR3 is 14 residues long.